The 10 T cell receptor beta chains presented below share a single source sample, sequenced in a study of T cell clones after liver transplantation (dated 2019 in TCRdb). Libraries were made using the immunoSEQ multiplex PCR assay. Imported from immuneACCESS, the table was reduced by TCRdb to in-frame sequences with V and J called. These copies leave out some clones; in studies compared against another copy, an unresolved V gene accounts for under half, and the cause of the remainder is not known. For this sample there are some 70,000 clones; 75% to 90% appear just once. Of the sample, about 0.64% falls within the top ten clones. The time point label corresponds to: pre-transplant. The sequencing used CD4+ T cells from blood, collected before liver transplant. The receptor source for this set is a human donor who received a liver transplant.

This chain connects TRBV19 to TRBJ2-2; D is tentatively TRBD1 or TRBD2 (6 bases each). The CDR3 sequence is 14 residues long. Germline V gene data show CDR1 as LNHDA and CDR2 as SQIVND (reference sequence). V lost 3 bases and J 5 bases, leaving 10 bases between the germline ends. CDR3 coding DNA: TGTGCCAGTAGTATCCGGGGGCAGACCGGGGAGCTGTTTTTT. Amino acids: CASSIRGQTGELFF.

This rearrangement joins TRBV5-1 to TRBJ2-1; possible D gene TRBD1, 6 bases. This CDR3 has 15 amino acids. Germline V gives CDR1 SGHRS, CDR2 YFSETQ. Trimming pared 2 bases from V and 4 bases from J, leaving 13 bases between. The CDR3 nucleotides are TGCGCCAGCAGCTTACAGGGCGCCCTTTACAATGAGCAGTTCTTC. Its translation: CASSLQGALYNEQFF.

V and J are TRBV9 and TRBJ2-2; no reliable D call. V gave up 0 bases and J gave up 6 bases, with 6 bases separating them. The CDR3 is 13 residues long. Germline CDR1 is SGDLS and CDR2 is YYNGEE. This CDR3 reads CASSVEVPGELFF. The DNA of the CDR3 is TGTGCCAGCAGCGTAGAAGTTCCCGGGGAGCTGTTTTTT.

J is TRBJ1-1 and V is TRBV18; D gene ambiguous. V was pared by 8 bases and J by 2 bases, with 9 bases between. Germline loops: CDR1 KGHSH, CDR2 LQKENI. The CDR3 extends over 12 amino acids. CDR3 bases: TGTGCCAGCGGAACTTTAAACACTGAAGCTTTCTTT. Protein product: CASGTLNTEAFF.

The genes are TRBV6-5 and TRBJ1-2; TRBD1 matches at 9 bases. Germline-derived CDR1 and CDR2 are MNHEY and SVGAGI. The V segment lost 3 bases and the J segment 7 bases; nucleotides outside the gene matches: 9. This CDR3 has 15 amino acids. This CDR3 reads CASSYSPGTGSGYTF. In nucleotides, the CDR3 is TGTGCCAGCAGTTATTCCCCCGGGACAGGGAGTGGCTACACCTTC.

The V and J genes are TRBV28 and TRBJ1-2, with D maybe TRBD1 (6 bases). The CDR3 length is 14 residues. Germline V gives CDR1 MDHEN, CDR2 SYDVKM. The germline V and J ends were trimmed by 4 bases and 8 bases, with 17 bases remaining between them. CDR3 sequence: CASSSAGTNGGYTF. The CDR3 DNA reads TGTGCCAGCAGTTCTGCCGGGACAAACGGAGGCTACACCTTC.

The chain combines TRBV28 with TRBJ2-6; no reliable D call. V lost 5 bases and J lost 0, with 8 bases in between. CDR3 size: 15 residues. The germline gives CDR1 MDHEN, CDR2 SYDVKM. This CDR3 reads CASSRRFSGANVLTF. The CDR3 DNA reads TGTGCCAGCAGTCGCCGTTTCTCTGGGGCCAACGTCCTGACTTTC.

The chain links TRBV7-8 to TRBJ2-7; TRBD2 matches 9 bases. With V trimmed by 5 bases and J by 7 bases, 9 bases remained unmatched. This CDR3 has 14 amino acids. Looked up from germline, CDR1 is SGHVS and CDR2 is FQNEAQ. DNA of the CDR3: TGTGCCAGCAGCCCCCTAGCGGGAACGGGGGAGCAGTACTTC. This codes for CASSPLAGTGEQYF.

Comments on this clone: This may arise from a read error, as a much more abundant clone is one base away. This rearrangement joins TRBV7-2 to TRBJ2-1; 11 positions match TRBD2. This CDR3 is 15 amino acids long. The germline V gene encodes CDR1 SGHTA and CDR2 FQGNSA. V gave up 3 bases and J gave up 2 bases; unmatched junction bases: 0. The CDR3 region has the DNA TGTGCCAGCAGCTTGACTAGCGGGGCCTACAATGAGCAGTTCTTC. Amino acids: CASSLTSGAYNEQFF.

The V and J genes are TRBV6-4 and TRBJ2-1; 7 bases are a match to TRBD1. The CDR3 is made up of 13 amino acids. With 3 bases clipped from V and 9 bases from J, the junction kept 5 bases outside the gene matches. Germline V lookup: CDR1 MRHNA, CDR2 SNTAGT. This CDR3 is CASSDQGEGEQFF. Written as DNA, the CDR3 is TGTGCCAGCAGTGATCAGGGGGAAGGTGAGCAGTTCTTC.